The source of this T cell receptor (beta chain) is a study of T cell repertoires in cytomegalovirus infection. Overall study: Public TCR beta signatures indicated both CMV infection and matching HLA type.

Note on this clonotype: The target antigen is unknown.

This CDR3 spans 15 amino acids. V lost 4 bases and J 2 bases, leaving 14 bases between the germline ends. Using its own MiXCR run on the reads, TCRdb lists one record per CDR3 protein. The repertoire holds approximately 750,000 distinct CDR3 sequences, with 35% as singletons. Study-level points and caveats: Cumulative public TCR beta family frequency identified CMV carriers with the relevant HLA. CMV-specific TCR beta clonotypes restricted by HLA-C were the ones dominating the ex vivo response.

The chain employs TRBV12-3 or TRBV12-4 and TRBJ1-2; tentative D call: TRBD1 (5 bases). Material for sequencing was PBMCs. The clonotype comes from a human donor in good health (CMV status not recorded). Some clones in this sample may be carry-over from other donors' samples. In DNA, the CDR3 is TGTGCCAGCAGTTCCAGGACAAGAGGCAACTATGGCTACACCTTC. This sequence encodes CASSSRTRGNYGYTF.